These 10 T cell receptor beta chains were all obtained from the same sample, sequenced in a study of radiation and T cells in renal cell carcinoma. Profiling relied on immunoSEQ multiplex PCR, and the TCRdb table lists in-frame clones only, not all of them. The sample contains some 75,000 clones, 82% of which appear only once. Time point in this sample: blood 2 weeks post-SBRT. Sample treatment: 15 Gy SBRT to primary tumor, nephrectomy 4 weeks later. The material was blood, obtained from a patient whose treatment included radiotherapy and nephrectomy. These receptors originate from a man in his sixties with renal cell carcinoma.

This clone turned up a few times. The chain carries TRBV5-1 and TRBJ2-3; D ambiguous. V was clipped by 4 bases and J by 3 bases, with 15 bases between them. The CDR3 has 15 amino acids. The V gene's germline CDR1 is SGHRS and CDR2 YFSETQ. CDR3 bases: TGCGCCAGCAGCCTCCTCGGACGAAGTACAGATACGCAGTATTTT. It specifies CASSLLGRSTDTQYF.

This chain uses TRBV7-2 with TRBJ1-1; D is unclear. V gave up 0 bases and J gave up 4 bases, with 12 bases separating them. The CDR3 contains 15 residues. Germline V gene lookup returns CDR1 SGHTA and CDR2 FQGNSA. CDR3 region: CASSLAAGSGTEAFF. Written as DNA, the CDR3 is TGTGCCAGCAGCTTAGCGGCGGGGTCGGGCACTGAAGCTTTCTTT.

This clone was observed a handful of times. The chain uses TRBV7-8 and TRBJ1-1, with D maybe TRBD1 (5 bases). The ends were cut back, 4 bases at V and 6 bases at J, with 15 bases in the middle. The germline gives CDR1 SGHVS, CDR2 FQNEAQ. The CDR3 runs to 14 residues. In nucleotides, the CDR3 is TGTGCCAGCAGCTCTACATCGTTAGGGGCTGAAGCTTTCTTT. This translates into CASSSTSLGAEAFF.

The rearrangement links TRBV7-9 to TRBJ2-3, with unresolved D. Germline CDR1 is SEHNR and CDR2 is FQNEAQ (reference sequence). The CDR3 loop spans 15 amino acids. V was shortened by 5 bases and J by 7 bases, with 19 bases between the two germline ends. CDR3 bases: TGTGCCAGCAGCCCTCGGGCCACTCGCCCTCATACGCAGTATTTT. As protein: CASSPRATRPHTQYF.

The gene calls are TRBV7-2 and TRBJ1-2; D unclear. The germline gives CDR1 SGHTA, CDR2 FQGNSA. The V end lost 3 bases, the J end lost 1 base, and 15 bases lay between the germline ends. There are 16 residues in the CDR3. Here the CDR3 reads CASSLGLASFNYGYTF. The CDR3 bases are TGTGCCAGCAGCTTGGGTCTGGCCAGCTTTAACTATGGCTACACCTTC.

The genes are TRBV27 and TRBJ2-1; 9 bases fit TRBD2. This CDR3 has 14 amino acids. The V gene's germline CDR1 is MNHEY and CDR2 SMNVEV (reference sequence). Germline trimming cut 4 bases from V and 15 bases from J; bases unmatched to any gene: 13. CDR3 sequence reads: CASSSTPLAGVGFF. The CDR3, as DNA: TGTGCCAGCAGTTCTACCCCCTTAGCGGGAGTTGGGTTCTTC.

CDR3 nucleotide sequence: TGTGCCATCACGGGGGGCTACGGCACAGATACGCAGTATTTT. Protein sequence: CAITGGYGTDTQYF. V and J are TRBV10-3 and TRBJ2-3, with D possibly matching TRBD2 (7 bases). Per the germline V gene, CDR1 is ENHRY and CDR2 is SYGVKD. V was shortened by 7 bases and J by 1 base, with 12 bases between the two germline ends. The CDR3 extends over 14 amino acids.

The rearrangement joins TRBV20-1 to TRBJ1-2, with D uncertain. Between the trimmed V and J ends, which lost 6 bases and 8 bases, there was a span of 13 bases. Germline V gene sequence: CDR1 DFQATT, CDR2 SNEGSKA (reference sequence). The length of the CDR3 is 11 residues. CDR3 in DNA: TGCAGTGCCCCCCTTTCCATGGGCTACACCTTC. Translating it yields CSAPLSMGYTF.

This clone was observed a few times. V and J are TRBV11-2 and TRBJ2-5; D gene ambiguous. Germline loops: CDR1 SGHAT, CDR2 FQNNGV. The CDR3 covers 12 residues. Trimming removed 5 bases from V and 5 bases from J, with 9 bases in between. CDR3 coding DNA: TGTGCCAGCAGCCCCTACGCTGAGACCCAGTACTTC. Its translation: CASSPYAETQYF. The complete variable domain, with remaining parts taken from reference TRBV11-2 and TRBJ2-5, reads EAGVAQSPRYKIIEKRQSVAFWCNPISGHATLYWYQQILGQGPKLLIQFQNNGVVDDSQLPKDRFSAERLKGVDSTLKIQPAKLEDSAVYLCASSPYAETQYFGPGTRLLVL.

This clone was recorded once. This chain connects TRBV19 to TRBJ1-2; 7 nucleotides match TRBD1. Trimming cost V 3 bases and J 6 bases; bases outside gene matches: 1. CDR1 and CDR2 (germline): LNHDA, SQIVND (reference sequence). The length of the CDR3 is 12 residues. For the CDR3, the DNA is TGTGCCAGTAGTATCCAGGGGGATGGCTACACCTTC. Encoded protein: CASSIQGDGYTF.